Presented here are 22 T cell receptor beta chains from one specimen sequenced in a study of tumor-infiltrating lymphocytes in oesophageal squamous cell carcinoma. Each CDR3 protein is one row after TCRdb ran MiXCR on the PCR reads. The data show some 20,000 distinct CDR3 sequences, over 40% seen once. Sequencing was carried out using normal esophageal tissue next to the tumor. All receptors derive from a male donor with esophageal squamous cell carcinoma.

V is TRBV11-3 and J is TRBJ2-1; D remains ambiguous. Matching the DNA end better, TRBJ2-5 makes the J call doubtful. Germline V gene sequence: CDR1 SGHNT, CDR2 YENEEA. The CDR3 extends over 13 amino acids. The CDR3 DNA reads TGTGCCAGCAGCTTAAATAGCTTAGAGACCCAGTACTTC. It codes for CASSLNSLETQYF.

The V and J genes are TRBV11-3 and TRBJ1-6; D call uncertain. CDR3 length equals 16 residues. Germline loops: CDR1 SGHNT, CDR2 YENEEA. V was clipped by 0 bases and J by 2 bases, with 8 bases between them. The CDR3 sequence: CASSLDGVAYNSPLHF. CDR3 nucleotide sequence: TGTGCCAGCAGCTTAGACGGGGTGGCCTATAATTCACCCCTCCACTTT.

The table lists this clonotype with a count of one. Germline and junction disagree at one end, which may indicate a read error. J is TRBJ1-6 and V is TRBV6-6; D ambiguous. The germline V gene has CDR1 MNHNY and CDR2 SVGAGI (reference sequence). The CDR3 is made up of 16 amino acids. DNA for the CDR3: TGTGCCAGCAGTTACTCGGGTACCCACCCCCTCTACGAGCAGTACTTT. Protein product: CASSYSGTHPLYEQYF.

The chain carries TRBV7-3 and TRBJ2-3, with 9 positions matching TRBD1. The J call could be wrong; TRBJ2-5 is a better fit for the DNA end. The germline V gene encodes CDR1 SGHTA and CDR2 FQGTGA. The CDR3 totals 16 residues. The CDR3 spells CASYLRDRVTQETQYF. The CDR3 DNA reads TGTGCCAGCTACCTCCGGGACAGGGTTACCCAAGAGACCCAGTACTTC.

The table lists this clonotype with many counts. The chain joins TRBV11-3 to TRBJ2-2; D uncertain. The CDR3 is 14 residues long. The germline V gene encodes CDR1 SGHNT and CDR2 YENEEA. Trimming stripped 5 bases from V and 6 bases from J, with 13 bases between. The CDR3, as DNA: TGTGCCAGCAGCCCACTTGGAGTCGCCGGGGAGCTGTTTTTT. It is translated as CASSPLGVAGELFF.

This clonotype came up many times. The chain couples TRBV28 to TRBJ2-7, with D maybe TRBD2 (5 bases). With 6 bases removed from V and 5 bases from J, the gap between germline ends came to 11 bases. Germline values: CDR1 MDHEN, CDR2 SYDVKM. The CDR3 is made up of 12 amino acids. CDR3 nucleotides: TGTGCCAGCAGGTCTCCCGGGGACGAGCAGTACTTC. Protein: CASRSPGDEQYF. The full variable domain, in which reference TRBV28 and TRBJ2-7 provide the parts outside the CDR3, is DVKVTQSSRYLVKRTGEKVFLECVQDMDHENMFWYRQDPGLGLRLIYFSYDVKMKEKGDIPEGYSVSREKKERFSLILESASTNQTSMYLCASRSPGDEQYFGPGTRLTVT.

This clonotype was counted at least ten times. This chain connects TRBV6-6 to TRBJ1-1, with D unclear. V lost 4 bases, J lost 4 bases, and 16 bases lay in between. The CDR3 is 15 amino acids. The V gene's germline CDR1 is MNHNY and CDR2 SVGAGI (reference sequence). This CDR3 reads CASSSEYRSSTEAFF. CDR3 nucleotides: TGTGCCAGCAGTTCCGAGTACCGCTCGAGCACTGAAGCTTTCTTT.

This clonotype has only a few counts. At one of its ends the junction is not consistent with the germline gene, which may arise from a read error. The chain links TRBV7-6 to TRBJ2-3; D not certain. Germline V gives CDR1 SGHVS, CDR2 FNYEAQ. The CDR3 totals 15 residues. The CDR3 protein is CASSIAGSSTDTQYF. The CDR3 DNA reads as TGTGCCAGCAGCATAGCAGGTTCTAGCACAGATACGCAGTATTTT.

V gene TRBV15 combines with J gene TRBJ2-2, with D possibly being TRBD1 (6 bases). The germline CDR1 and CDR2 sequences are LNHNV and YYDKDF (reference sequence). Trimming cost V 2 bases and J 5 bases, with 15 bases left between them. There are 16 residues in the CDR3. CDR3 in DNA: TGTGCCACCAGCAGATCTAGGGGGAGTGGTACCGGGGAGCTGTTTTTT. It specifies CATSRSRGSGTGELFF.

A remark on this clonotype: A much larger clone differs from this one at a single base, so this may be a read error. The V gene is TRBV5-1, the J gene TRBJ2-7; 13 nucleotides agree with TRBD2. Germline V gene lookup returns CDR1 SGHRS and CDR2 YFSETQ. This CDR3 has 18 residues. The V gene end was trimmed by 4 bases and the J gene end by 7 bases; junction bases not matched to a gene: 17. The chain's CDR3 is CASSPGLAGDDSHNEQYF. The CDR3 DNA sequence: TGCGCCAGCAGCCCTGGACTAGCGGGAGATGATTCCCACAATGAGCAGTACTTC. Full variable domain (remainder filled in from reference TRBV5-1 and TRBJ2-7): KAGVTQTPRYLIKTRGQQVTLSCSPISGHRSVSWYQQTPGQGLQFLFEYFSETQRNKGNFPGRFSGRQFSNSRSEMNVSTLELGDSALYLCASSPGLAGDDSHNEQYFGPGTRLTVT.

This clonotype was seen more than once but under ten times. The conserved phenylalanine or tryptophan normally closing the CDR3 is absent here, so this likely arose from a read error. It is unclear where the CDR3 begins or ends on the DNA, so no DNA is shown, and the CDR3 is as TCRdb lists it. The chain recombines TRBV6-1 with TRBJ2-1; the tabulated D call, TRBD2, remains unverified against the DNA. Germline lookup yields CDR1 MNHNS and CDR2 SASEGT. The CDR3 is made up of 9 amino acids, end residues included. CDR3 residues: CASSPLLAG.

In its sample, this clonotype ranks as medium-sized (0.01 to 0.1%). V gene TRBV6-6 combines with J gene TRBJ2-5; D possibly corresponds to TRBD1 (6 bases). The CDR3 is made up of 13 amino acids. The V end lost 2 bases, the J end lost 5 bases, and 9 bases lay between the germline ends. Germline assignment: CDR1 MNHNY and CDR2 SVGAGI (reference sequence). CDR3 DNA: TGTGCCAGCAGTTACGCAGGGGAGGAGACCCAGTACTTC. It yields the protein CASSYAGEETQYF.

This clonotype was detected ten times or more. J is TRBJ2-5 and V is TRBV5-6, with D uncertain. Germline V lookup: CDR1 SGHDT, CDR2 YYEEEE. The CDR3 spans 14 residues. V lost 2 bases, J lost 0 bases, and 8 bases lay in between. Here the CDR3 reads CASSFPTNQETQYF. The CDR3, as DNA: TGTGCCAGCAGCTTCCCCACAAACCAAGAGACCCAGTACTTC.

The rearrangement links TRBV18 to TRBJ2-1; 9 nucleotides line up with TRBD1. The J call is uncertain, as TRBJ2-7 better fits the DNA end. This CDR3 has 14 residues. CDR1 is KGHSH, CDR2 LQKENI, per germline. The CDR3, as DNA: TGTGCCAGCTCACAGGGACAGGGACCCTACGAGCAGTACTTC. It specifies CASSQGQGPYEQYF.

In this sample, this clonotype turned up a few times. Since no conserved phenylalanine or tryptophan closes the CDR3, a read error is the likely cause. The DNA is omitted, as the CDR3 cannot be located on it reliably, and the CDR3 follows TCRdb's listing. The chain carries TRBV5-4 and TRBJ2-7; TRBD1, as called in the table, went unchecked against the DNA. The CDR3 length equals 18 residues, ends included. CDR1 is SGHNT and CDR2 is YYREEE in the germline V gene (reference sequence). The CDR3 region is CASSLGGTQGVYGYTFGS.

Points on this clonotype: Being one base from a much bigger clone, this may be a read error. V usage is TRBV27 and J usage is TRBJ2-7; tentatively, D is TRBD2 (6 bases). The germline V gene encodes CDR1 MNHEY and CDR2 SMNVEV (reference sequence). The CDR3 is made up of 14 amino acids. The V gene lost 3 bases and the J gene lost 7 bases, with 16 bases spanning the gap. The DNA for the CDR3 is TGTGCCAGCAGTTTCGCGGGATCCTACAATGAGCAGTACTTC. This codes for CASSFAGSYNEQYF.

This clonotype was detected once. In this CDR3 the conserved last residue, phenylalanine or tryptophan, is missing, so a read error is likely. No DNA is shown, since the ends of the CDR3 on it are uncertain; the CDR3 is the one TCRdb lists. The chain combines TRBV12-3 or TRBV12-4 with TRBJ2-3; the table's D call, TRBD1, has no DNA check behind it. Inclusive of both ends, the CDR3 amounts to 16 amino acids. CDR3 protein: CASSLEIAGGEAFFGT.

As to this clonotype: A read error is possible here, since a much larger clone lies one base away. The rearrangement joins TRBV6-1 to TRBJ2-7; D possibly corresponds to TRBD2 (6 bases). The DNA end lines up better with TRBJ2-1; the J call may be wrong. The germline gives CDR1 MNHNS, CDR2 SASEGT. The length of the CDR3 is 13 residues. CDR3 bases: TGTGCCAGCAGCCCGGGAGTACGCTACGAGCAGTTCTTC. Amino acid sequence: CASSPGVRYEQFF.

This clonotype was found once. One base away lies a much larger clone, so this may be a sequencing read error. The DNA is left out, because the CDR3 cannot be placed on it with certainty; the CDR3 is given as TCRdb lists it. V is TRBV7-9 and J is TRBJ2-3; whether TRBD2, the table's D call, matches the DNA was not checked. The CDR3 contains 16 residues when both ends are counted. Germline V CDR1 and CDR2: SEHNR, FQNEAQ (reference sequence). The CDR3 is CASSFGAGTNTGELYF.

This clonotype rates as medium-sized. The rearrangement joins TRBV10-3 to TRBJ2-5; 9 bases align to TRBD1. The CDR3 contains 16 residues. After removal of 4 bases from V and 11 bases from J, the junction contained 17 bases not matched to a gene. CDR1 ENHRY and CDR2 SYGVKD come from the germline V gene. CDR3: CAISGVDRGSVSAQYF. In DNA, the CDR3 is TGTGCCATCAGTGGTGTGGACAGGGGATCGGTTTCCGCGCAGTACTTC.

This clonotype is termed medium-sized. The chain recombines TRBV7-3 with TRBJ2-6; unclear D gene. The CDR3 extends over 17 amino acids. Trimming took 5 bases from V and 0 from J, leaving 14 bases between them. CDR1 is SGHTA and CDR2 is FQGTGA in the germline V gene. CDR3 sequence (DNA): TGTGCCAGCAGCCAAGGGTCTGCGAGCTCTGGGGCCAACGTCCTGACTTTC. It is translated as CASSQGSASSGANVLTF.

This clonotype is medium-sized in the sample. This CDR3 is CASSPEARSEELFF. The CDR3 DNA sequence: TGTGCCAGCAGCCCCGAGGCGCGTTCCGAGGAGCTGTTTTTT. The rearrangement links TRBV7-9 to TRBJ2-2; no firm D call. V lost 5 bases and J lost 10, with 17 bases in between. CDR1 SEHNR and CDR2 FQNEAQ come from the germline V gene (reference sequence). This CDR3 has 14 residues.